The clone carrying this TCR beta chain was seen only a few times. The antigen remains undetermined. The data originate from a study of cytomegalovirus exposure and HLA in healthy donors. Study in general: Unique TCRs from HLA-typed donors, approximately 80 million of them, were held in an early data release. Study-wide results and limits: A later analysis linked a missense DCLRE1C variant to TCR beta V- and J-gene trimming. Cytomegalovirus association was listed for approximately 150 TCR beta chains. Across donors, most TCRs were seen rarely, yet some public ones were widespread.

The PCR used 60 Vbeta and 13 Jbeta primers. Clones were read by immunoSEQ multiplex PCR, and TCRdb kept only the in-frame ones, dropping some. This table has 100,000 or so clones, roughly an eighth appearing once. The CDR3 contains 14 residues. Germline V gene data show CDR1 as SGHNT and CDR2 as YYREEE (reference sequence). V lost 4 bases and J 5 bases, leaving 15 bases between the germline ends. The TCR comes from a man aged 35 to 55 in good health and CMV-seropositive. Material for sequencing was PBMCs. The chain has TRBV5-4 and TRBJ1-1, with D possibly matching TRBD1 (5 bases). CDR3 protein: CASSALVGGTEAFF. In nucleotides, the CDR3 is TGTGCCAGCAGCGCCTTGGTGGGGGGGACTGAAGCTTTCTTT.